What follows describes a single TCR beta chain. Its antigen has not been determined. No base quality information exists; no much larger clone differs at one position. The trial excluded patients who had a history of autoimmune disease or were on systemic immunosuppression. In every dose cohort, peripheral blood was drawn for TCR sequencing at baseline, cycle 4 day 1, and cycle 7 day 1. Samples were obtained from an open-label, multicenter, first-in-human phase I dose-escalation trial of ivuxolimab. The trial enrolled adults with locally advanced or metastatic head and neck squamous cell, hepatocellular, melanoma or renal cell carcinoma. Before TCR sequencing, CD4+ and CD8+ T cells were separately sorted from peripheral blood. To sequence the TCRbeta CDR3 region, genomic DNA was isolated from the sorted cells. The immunoSEQ Assay was used to sequence the TCRbeta CDR3 regions. TCRdb took over this immuneACCESS table, retaining in-frame rearrangements with V and J assigned. Such tables are incomplete; in checked studies, under half of the missing clones stem from an unresolved V gene, and the remainder is unexplained. This sample gives tens of thousands of clones in total; about nine tenths of them show up just once. Approximately 2.6% of the sample lies in the top ten.

These data are taken from a study of OX40 agonist ivuxolimab in advanced cancers. A note on the overall study: Ivuxolimab was an agonistic, fully human IgG2 monoclonal antibody directed against OX40 (CD134), a costimulatory receptor. A male proportion of 82.7% and a mean age of around 60 years, ranging from 23 to 79, were recorded for the dose-escalation cohort. Peripheral TCRbeta sequencing was intended to test whether TCR sequence diversity was altered and clonal T-cell expansion was caused by ivuxolimab. Prior anti-PD-1, anti-PD-L1 or anti-CTLA-4 therapy was permitted, and checkpoint inhibitors had been received by about two fifths of dose-escalation patients. Partial responses occurred in three dose-escalation patients, of whom one had hepatocellular carcinoma and two had cutaneous melanoma. The paper describes the monotherapy dose-escalation part (N ≈ 52 patients) of the phase I trial of ivuxolimab. Intravenous ivuxolimab was administered to patients every 2 weeks at six dose levels: 0.01, 0.1, 0.3, 1.5, 3 and 10 mg/kg. Among the approximately 54 dose-escalation patients, about 19 had hepatocellular carcinoma, 15 or so melanoma, 9 renal cell carcinoma and 9 head and neck cancer. What the research found in general, with its limitations: After ivuxolimab, CD8+ T cells had more expanded clones than CD4+ T cells on average. At doses of 0.1 to 3.0 mg/kg, clonal expansion of both CD4+ and CD8+ blood T cells was observed from baseline to week 6. In the 0.1-3.0 mg/kg groups, partial responders were among the patients with the lowest normalized peripheral clonal expansion, particularly in CD8+ T cells. Low levels of normalized T-cell clonal expansion were also seen in some patients who did not respond. The antigen specificity of the clonally expanded peripheral T cells was not determined.

Germline trimming amounts to 10 bases on V and 9 bases on J, with 11 as the count of junction bases outside the gene matches. Via the germline V gene (reference sequence), CDR1 is MNHEY and CDR2 SMNVEV. The cysteine opens and the phenylalanine closes a CDR3 of 14 amino acids. Of all the DNA, just the CDR3 is kept, 42 bases in frame from base 1. The rearrangement joined TRBV27 to TRBJ2-1; 11 bases in between match TRBD2. Sequenced material: CD4+ or CD8+ T cells sorted from blood, taken in a trial of the OX40 agonist ivuxolimab. The receptor was derived from an adult with an advanced solid tumor such as melanoma, head and neck, liver or kidney cancer. The nucleotides read TGTGCCACCGCACTAGCGGGAGACTTTGGTGAGCAGTTCTTC. It encodes CATALAGDFGEQFF.